This T cell receptor beta chain was profiled in a study of cytomegalovirus exposure and HLA in healthy donors. Study-wide background: Out of 300 to 500 genotyped donors, about 81% belonged to the Caucasian-associated ancestry cluster.

Germline V gene sequence: CDR1 SEHNR, CDR2 FQNEAQ (reference sequence). This CDR3 spans 12 amino acids. Study-wide results and limits: Clonal expansion, a later analysis showed, was greater in HLA-associated TCR beta chains than in equally common others. In vitro, three CMV-associated chains proved specific for CMV antigens. In an earlier analysis, about 87% or about 30%: the productive usage of most TCR beta V segments.

Concerning this clone itself: Its specificity is not known. At one end, the junction sequence differs from germline, possibly due to a read error.

The primer mix had 60 Vbeta and 13 Jbeta primers. Sequencing used immunoSEQ multiplex PCR; TCRdb keeps in-frame clones, though not all of them. Of roughly 200,000 clones in the sample, roughly four fifths were seen once. The V gene is TRBV7-9, the J gene TRBJ2-7; no firm D call. What was sequenced was PBMCs. This TCR came from a man between 50 and 59 years old in good health and CMV-seronegative. CDR3: CSSSLSVYEQYF. CDR3 bases: TGTTCCAGCAGCTTATCGGTATACGAGCAGTACTTC.